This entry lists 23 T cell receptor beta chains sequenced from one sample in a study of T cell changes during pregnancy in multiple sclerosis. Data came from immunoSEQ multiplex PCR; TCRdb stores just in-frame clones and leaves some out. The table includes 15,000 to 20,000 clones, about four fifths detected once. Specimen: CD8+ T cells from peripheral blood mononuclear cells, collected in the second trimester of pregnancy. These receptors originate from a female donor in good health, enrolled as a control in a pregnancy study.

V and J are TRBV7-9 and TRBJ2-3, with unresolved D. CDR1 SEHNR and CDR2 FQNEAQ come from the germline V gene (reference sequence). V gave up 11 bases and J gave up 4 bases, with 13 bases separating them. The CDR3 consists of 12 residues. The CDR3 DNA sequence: TGTGCCGGCACCCCTACTGCAGATACGCAGTATTTT. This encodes CAGTPTADTQYF.

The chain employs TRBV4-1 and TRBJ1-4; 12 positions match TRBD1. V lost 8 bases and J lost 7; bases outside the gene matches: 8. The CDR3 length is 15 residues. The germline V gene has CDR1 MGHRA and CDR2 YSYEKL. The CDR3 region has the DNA TGCGCCAGCTGGGGGACAGGGGGCTCGGGTGAAAAACTGTTTTTT. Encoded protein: CASWGTGGSGEKLFF.

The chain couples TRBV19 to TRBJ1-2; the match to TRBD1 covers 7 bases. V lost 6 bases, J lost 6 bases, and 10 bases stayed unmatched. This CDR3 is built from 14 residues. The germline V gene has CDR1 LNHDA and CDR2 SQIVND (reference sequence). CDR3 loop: CASRGWGDSDGYTF. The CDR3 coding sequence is TGTGCCAGTAGGGGATGGGGGGACAGCGATGGCTACACCTTC.

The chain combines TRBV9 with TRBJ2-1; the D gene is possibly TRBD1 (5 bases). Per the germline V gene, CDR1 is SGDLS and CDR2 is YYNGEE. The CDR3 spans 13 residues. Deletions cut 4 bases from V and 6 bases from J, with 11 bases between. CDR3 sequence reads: CASSSGHFNEQFF. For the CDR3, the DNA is TGTGCCAGCAGCTCCGGACACTTCAATGAGCAGTTCTTC.

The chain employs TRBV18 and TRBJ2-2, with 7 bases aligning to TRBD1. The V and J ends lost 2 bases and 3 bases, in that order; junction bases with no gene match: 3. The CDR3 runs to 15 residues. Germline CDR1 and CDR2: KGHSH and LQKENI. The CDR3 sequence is CASSPSTGDTGELFF. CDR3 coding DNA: TGTGCCAGCTCACCATCAACAGGGGACACCGGGGAGCTGTTTTTT.

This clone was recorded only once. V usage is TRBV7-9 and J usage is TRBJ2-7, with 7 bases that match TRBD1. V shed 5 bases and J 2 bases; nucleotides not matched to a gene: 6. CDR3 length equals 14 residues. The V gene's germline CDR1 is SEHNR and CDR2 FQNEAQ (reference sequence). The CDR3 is CASSPRDRAYEQYF. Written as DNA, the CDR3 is TGTGCCAGCAGCCCCCGGGACAGAGCCTACGAGCAGTACTTC.

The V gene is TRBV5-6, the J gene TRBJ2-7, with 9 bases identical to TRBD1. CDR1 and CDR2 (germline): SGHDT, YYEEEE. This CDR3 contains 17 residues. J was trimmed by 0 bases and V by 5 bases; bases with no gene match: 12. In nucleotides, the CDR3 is TGTGCCAGCAGTCGCTGGGACAGGGACCTCTTCTCCTACGAGCAGTACTTC. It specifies CASSRWDRDLFSYEQYF. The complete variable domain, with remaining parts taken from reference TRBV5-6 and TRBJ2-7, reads DAGVTQSPTHLIKTRGQQVTLRCSPKSGHDTVSWYQQALGQGPQFIFQYYEEEERQRGNFPDRFSGHQFPNYSSELNVNALLLGDSALYLCASSRWDRDLFSYEQYFGPGTRLTVT.

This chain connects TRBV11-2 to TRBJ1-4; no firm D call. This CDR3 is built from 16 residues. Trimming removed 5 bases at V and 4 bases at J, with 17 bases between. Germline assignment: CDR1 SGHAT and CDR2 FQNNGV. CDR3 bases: TGTGCCAGCAGCCCTCCGGGTTCCCGGAGTAATGAAAAACTGTTTTTT. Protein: CASSPPGSRSNEKLFF.

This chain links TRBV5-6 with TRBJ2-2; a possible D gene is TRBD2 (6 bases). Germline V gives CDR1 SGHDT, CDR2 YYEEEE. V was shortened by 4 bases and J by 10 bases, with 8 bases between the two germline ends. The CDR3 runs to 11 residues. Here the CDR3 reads CASSRELELFF. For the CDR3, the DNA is TGTGCCAGCAGCCGGGAGTTGGAGCTGTTTTTT. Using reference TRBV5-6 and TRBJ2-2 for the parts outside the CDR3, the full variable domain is DAGVTQSPTHLIKTRGQQVTLRCSPKSGHDTVSWYQQALGQGPQFIFQYYEEEERQRGNFPDRFSGHQFPNYSSELNVNALLLGDSALYLCASSRELELFFGEGSRLTVL.

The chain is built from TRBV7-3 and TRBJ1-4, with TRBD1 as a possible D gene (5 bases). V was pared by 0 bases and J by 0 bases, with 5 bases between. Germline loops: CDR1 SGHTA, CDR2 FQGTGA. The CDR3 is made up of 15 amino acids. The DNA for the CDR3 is TGTGCCAGCAGCTTAACAGGGGCAACTAATGAAAAACTGTTTTTT. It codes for CASSLTGATNEKLFF.

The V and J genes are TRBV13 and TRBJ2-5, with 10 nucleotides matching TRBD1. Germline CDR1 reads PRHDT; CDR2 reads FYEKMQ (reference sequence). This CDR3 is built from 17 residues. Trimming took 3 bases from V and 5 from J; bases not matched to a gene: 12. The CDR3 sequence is CASSFEDRQGAGETQYF. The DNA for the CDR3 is TGTGCCAGCAGCTTCGAAGACCGACAGGGGGCAGGGGAGACCCAGTACTTC.

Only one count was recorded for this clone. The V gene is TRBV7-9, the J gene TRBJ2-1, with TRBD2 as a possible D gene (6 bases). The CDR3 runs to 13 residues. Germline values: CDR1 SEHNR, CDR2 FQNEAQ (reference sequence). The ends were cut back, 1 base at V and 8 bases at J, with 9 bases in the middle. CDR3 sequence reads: CASSLVRRDEQFF. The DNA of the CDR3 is TGTGCCAGCAGCTTAGTGAGGAGGGATGAGCAGTTCTTC.

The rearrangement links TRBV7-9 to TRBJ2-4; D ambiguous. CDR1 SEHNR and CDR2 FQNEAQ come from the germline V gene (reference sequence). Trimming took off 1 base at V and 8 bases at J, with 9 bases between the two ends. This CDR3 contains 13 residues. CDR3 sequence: CASSLVNGYIQYF. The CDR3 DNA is TGTGCCAGCAGCTTAGTGAACGGGTACATTCAGTACTTC.

The DNA of the CDR3 is TGTGCCAGCAGTTATTCCGCTAGCGGCACGGGGGGTGAGCAGTTCTTC. Its translation is CASSYSASGTGGEQFF. V is TRBV6-6 and J is TRBJ2-1, with 7 bases identical to TRBD2. The CDR3 is made up of 16 amino acids. Germline assignment: CDR1 MNHNY and CDR2 SVGAGI (reference sequence). V trimming: 3 bases; J trimming: 9 bases; junction bases outside the gene matches: 14.

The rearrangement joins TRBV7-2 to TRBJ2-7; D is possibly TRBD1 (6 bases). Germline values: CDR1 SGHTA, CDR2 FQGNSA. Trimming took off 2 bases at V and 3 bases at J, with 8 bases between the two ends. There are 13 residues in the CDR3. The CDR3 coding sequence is TGTGCCAGCAGCTTATTGGGACACTACGAGCAGTACTTC. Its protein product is CASSLLGHYEQYF.

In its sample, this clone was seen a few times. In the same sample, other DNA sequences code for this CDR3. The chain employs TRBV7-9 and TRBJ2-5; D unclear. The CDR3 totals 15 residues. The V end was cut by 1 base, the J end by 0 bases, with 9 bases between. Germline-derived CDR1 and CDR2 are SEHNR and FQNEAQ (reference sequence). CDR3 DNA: TGTGCCAGCAGCTTAGGAGGAGAGTACCAAGAGACCCAGTACTTC. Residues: CASSLGGEYQETQYF.

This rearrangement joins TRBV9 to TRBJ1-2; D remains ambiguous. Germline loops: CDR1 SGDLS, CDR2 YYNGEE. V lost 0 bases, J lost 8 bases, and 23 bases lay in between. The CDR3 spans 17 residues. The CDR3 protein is CASSVAQDAGGLWGYTF. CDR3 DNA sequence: TGTGCCAGCAGCGTAGCCCAAGACGCAGGAGGATTGTGGGGCTACACCTTC.

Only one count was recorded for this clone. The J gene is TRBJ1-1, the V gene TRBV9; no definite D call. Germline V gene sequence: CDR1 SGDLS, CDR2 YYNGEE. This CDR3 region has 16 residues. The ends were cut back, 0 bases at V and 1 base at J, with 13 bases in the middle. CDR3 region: CASSVAGGRPNTEAFF. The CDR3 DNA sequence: TGTGCCAGCAGCGTAGCCGGTGGGAGACCGAACACTGAAGCTTTCTTT.

For the CDR3, the DNA is TGTGCCAGCAGAGACCTGCCGAAGGCGGCCTATGGCTACACCTTC. Its translation is CASRDLPKAAYGYTF. The V gene is TRBV28, the J gene TRBJ1-2; no definite D call. The CDR3 is 15 residues long. The V gene's germline CDR1 is MDHEN and CDR2 SYDVKM. Trimming left V 6 bases short and J 4 bases short, with 18 bases between.

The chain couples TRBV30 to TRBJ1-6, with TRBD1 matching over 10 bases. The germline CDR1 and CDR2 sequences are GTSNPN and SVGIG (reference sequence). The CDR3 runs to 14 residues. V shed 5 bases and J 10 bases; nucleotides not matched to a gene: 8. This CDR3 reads CAWRPGQGISPLHF. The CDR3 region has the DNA TGTGCCTGGCGTCCGGGACAGGGGATCTCACCCCTCCACTTT.

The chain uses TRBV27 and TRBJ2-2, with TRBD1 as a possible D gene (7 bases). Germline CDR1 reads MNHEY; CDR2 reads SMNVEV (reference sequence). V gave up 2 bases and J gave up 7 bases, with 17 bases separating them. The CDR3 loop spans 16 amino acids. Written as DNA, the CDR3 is TGTGCCAGCAGTTTACGAGGAGGGGGCCGTGTCGGGGAGCTGTTTTTT. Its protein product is CASSLRGGGRVGELFF.

CDR3 sequence (DNA): TGTGCCAGCAGCCTTTTAGCGGGGACCGAGCAGTACTTC. This gives the protein CASSLLAGTEQYF. The chain has TRBV7-2 and TRBJ2-7; 8 nucleotides align to TRBD2. Unmatched junction bases numbered 6, after V lost 5 bases and J lost 6 bases. Germline V lookup: CDR1 SGHTA, CDR2 FQGNSA. The CDR3 runs to 13 residues.

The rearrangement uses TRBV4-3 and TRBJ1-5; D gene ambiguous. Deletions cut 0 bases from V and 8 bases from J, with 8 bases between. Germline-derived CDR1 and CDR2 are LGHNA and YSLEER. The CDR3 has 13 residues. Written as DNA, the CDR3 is TGCGCCAGCAGCCAAGATGGCCAAGAGCCCCAGCATTTT. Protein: CASSQDGQEPQHF.